The T cell receptor beta chain under discussion was sequenced for a study of blood T cell repertoires in COVID-19. The study recruited people aged about 18 to 90 years across approximately 25 US areas. Germline V gives CDR1 SGHTA, CDR2 FQGNSA. With 3 bases removed from V and 6 bases from J, the gap between germline ends came to 8 bases. The CDR3 contains 12 residues. Only in-frame clones appear in the TCRdb table, and some are missing; sequencing was by immunoSEQ multiplex PCR. The sample comprises over 300,000 clones, about 91% of which are singletons, and over 8% rests with the top ten. Sequencing was carried out using PBMCs or T cells enriched from blood (not recorded which). This TCR came from a middle-aged woman who had recovered from COVID-19. The chain joins TRBV7-2 to TRBJ1-1; no firm D call. The CDR3 nucleotides read TGTGCCAGCAGCTTTGCCAGATCTGAAGCTTTCTTT. Protein product: CASSFARSEAFF.